This is a list of T cell receptor beta chains from one sample in a study of blood T cell repertoires in COVID-19. The protocol was immunoSEQ multiplex PCR, while the TCRdb copy is restricted to in-frame clones and leaves out a portion. Of hundreds of thousands of clones listed, about 90% are singletons. The sequenced sample consisted of PBMCs or T cells enriched from blood (not recorded which). The receptors originated from a woman aged 25 to 45 who had recovered from COVID-19. Both conserved end residues are part of each CDR3. D genes are given only for firm matches. Clone size is given for some rows only: seen once, a few or many times, or a class if the clone is expanded.

CDR3 length	J gene	D gene	V gene	clone size	CDR3 protein	CDR3 DNA
15	TRBJ1-1	-	TRBV18	-	CASSPPSQSNTEAFF	TGTGCCAGCTCACCACCTTCACAGTCGAACACTGAAGCTTTCTTT
16	TRBJ1-3	-	TRBV5-6	-	CASSLRLGSSGNTIYF	TGTGCCAGCAGCTTGAGGCTGGGGAGCTCTGGAAACACCATATATTTT
16	TRBJ1-4	-	TRBV7-6	-	CASSLGQGPTNEKLFF	TGTGCCAGCAGCTTAGGGCAGGGGCCAACTAATGAAAAACTGTTTTTT
15	TRBJ1-1	-	TRBV5-1	-	CASSLEVVQGAEAFF	TGCGCCAGCAGCTTGGAGGTGGTACAGGGCGCTGAAGCTTTCTTT
15	TRBJ1-2	TRBD1	TRBV9	-	CASSRPRGRDYGYTF	TGTGCCAGCAGCCGCCCGAGGGGGCGCGACTATGGCTACACCTTC
15	TRBJ1-2	-	TRBV5-1	once	CASSFGTPGDYGYTF	TGCGCCAGCAGCTTTGGGACCCCGGGGGACTATGGCTACACCTTC
14	TRBJ1-5	-	TRBV7-9	-	CASSFGPGNQPQHF	TGTGCCAGCAGCTTCGGCCCGGGGAATCAGCCCCAGCATTTT
15	TRBJ1-4	-	TRBV19	-	CASKRRTPVREKLFF	TGTGCCAGTAAGCGACGCACCCCGGTGAGGGAAAAACTGTTTTTT
12	TRBJ1-2	-	TRBV7-9	-	CASSLDTLGYTF	TGTGCCAGCAGCCTCGACACTCTTGGCTACACCTTC
13	TRBJ1-2	TRBD1	TRBV6-5	-	CASRASGGYGYTF	TGTGCCAGCAGAGCCTCAGGGGGCTATGGCTACACCTTC
15	TRBJ1-3	-	TRBV28	-	CASSWGESSGNTIYF	TGTGCCAGCAGTTGGGGGGAGAGCTCTGGAAACACCATATATTTT
17	TRBJ2-2	TRBD1	TRBV9	-	CASSVAGQGANTGELFF	TGTGCCAGCAGCGTAGCGGGCCAGGGGGCGAACACCGGGGAGCTGTTTTTT